This passage covers 16 T cell receptor beta chains from one sample sequenced in a study of blood T cell repertoires in COVID-19. The data were produced by immunoSEQ multiplex PCR, yet TCRdb's version contains in-frame clones alone and is incomplete. The sample lists 150,000 to 200,000 clones, 85% to 90% seen once, with around an eighth in the top ten. Sequencing was done on a sample of peripheral blood. The receptors derive from a woman in her seventies with COVID-19, enrolled during active disease.

V gene TRBV7-9 combines with J gene TRBJ2-2, with 10 bases fitting TRBD2. V lost 5 bases, J lost 8 bases, and 17 bases stayed unmatched. CDR1 and CDR2 from the germline V gene are SEHNR and FQNEAQ (reference sequence). The CDR3 covers 18 residues. CDR3 in amino acids: CASSLPLAASGSPGELFF. Here the CDR3 DNA reads TGTGCCAGCAGCCTTCCGTTGGCGGCTAGCGGGAGTCCTGGGGAGCTGTTTTTT.

The CDR3 DNA reads TGTGCCAGCAGCTTTGGACTCCCCAATGAGCAGTTCTTC. Its translation: CASSFGLPNEQFF. This rearrangement joins TRBV7-2 to TRBJ2-1; D perhaps matches TRBD2 (5 bases). The V end was cut by 3 bases, the J end by 6 bases, with 9 bases between. Per the germline V gene, CDR1 is SGHTA and CDR2 is FQGNSA. The CDR3 contains 13 residues.

The genes are TRBV10-3 and TRBJ2-2; D possibly corresponds to TRBD2 (5 bases). Germline V lookup: CDR1 ENHRY, CDR2 SYGVKD. Trimming stripped 4 bases from V and 1 base from J, with 7 bases between. The CDR3 has 14 amino acids. CDR3 residues: CAISAGKNTGELFF. CDR3 sequence (DNA): TGTGCCATCAGTGCCGGGAAGAACACCGGGGAGCTGTTTTTT.

The V call is TRBV7-9, the J call TRBJ1-2; 8 positions match TRBD1. The length of the CDR3 is 15 residues. In germline, CDR1 is SEHNR, CDR2 FQNEAQ (reference sequence). V was pared by 3 bases and J by 5 bases, with 8 bases of the junction left unmatched. CDR3 in amino acids: CASSLGQVSIYGYTF. The CDR3 nucleotides are TGTGCCAGCAGCTTGGGACAGGTCTCTATATATGGCTACACCTTC.

This sequence joins TRBV11-3 and TRBJ2-1; 9 bases are shared with TRBD1. CDR3 length equals 16 residues. Germline values: CDR1 SGHNT, CDR2 YENEEA. Germline trimming cut 6 bases from V and 6 bases from J; bases unmatched to any gene: 12. CDR3 sequence (DNA): TGTGCCAGCAGTCCTTCTTCCGGGACAGGGTTCAATGAGCAGTTCTTC. It specifies CASSPSSGTGFNEQFF.

V is TRBV6-5 and J is TRBJ2-5; no clear D. The CDR3 is made up of 11 amino acids. Germline V CDR1 and CDR2: MNHEY, SVGAGI. V lost 2 bases to trimming and J lost 5 bases, with 3 bases between them. CDR3 bases: TGTGCCAGCAGTTACCTTGAGACCCAGTACTTC. Translating gives CASSYLETQYF.

The J gene is TRBJ2-7, the V gene TRBV7-2; 7 bases line up with TRBD1. CDR3 length: 13 amino acids. V was clipped by 5 bases and J by 6 bases; unmatched bases: 7. Per the germline V gene, CDR1 is SGHTA and CDR2 is FQGNSA. The CDR3 protein is CASSLRQGAEQYF. As DNA, the CDR3 is TGTGCCAGCAGCCTACGACAGGGCGCCGAGCAGTACTTC.

The J gene is TRBJ1-1, the V gene TRBV5-1; 9 bases fit TRBD1. Looked up from germline, CDR1 is SGHRS and CDR2 is YFSETQ. V shed 4 bases, J shed 5 bases, and the junction held 6 bases outside the gene matches. The CDR3 spans 14 residues. The CDR3 sequence is CASSKGQGPTEAFF. The CDR3 DNA follows: TGCGCCAGCAGCAAGGGACAGGGACCAACTGAAGCTTTCTTT.

The chain combines TRBV18 with TRBJ1-1; tentative D call: TRBD1 (6 bases). This CDR3 is 14 amino acids long. Deletions cut 2 bases from V and 4 bases from J, with 11 bases between. CDR1 and CDR2 from the germline V gene are KGHSH and LQKENI. The CDR3 protein is CASSPSGGVTEAFF. The DNA of the CDR3 is TGTGCCAGCTCACCATCGGGGGGCGTCACTGAAGCTTTCTTT.

This chain joins TRBV6-5 and TRBJ1-4; D unclear. The V gene lost 3 bases and the J gene lost 8 bases, with 10 bases spanning the gap. There are 13 residues in the CDR3. Germline V gives CDR1 MNHEY, CDR2 SVGAGI. The CDR3: CASSYSREEKLFF. The CDR3 nucleotides read TGTGCCAGCAGTTATTCAAGGGAGGAAAAACTGTTTTTT.

The rearrangement links TRBV7-9 to TRBJ2-1; TRBD1 might be the D (6 bases). Germline values: CDR1 SEHNR, CDR2 FQNEAQ (reference sequence). The CDR3 extends over 15 amino acids. The V end lost 6 bases, the J end lost 0 bases, and 12 bases lay between the germline ends. The CDR3 loop is CASRPGQSSYNEQFF. CDR3 bases: TGTGCCAGCAGACCGGGACAATCCTCCTACAATGAGCAGTTCTTC.

This clone appeared once. This chain connects TRBV5-1 to TRBJ1-2; a possible D gene is TRBD1 (5 bases). Germline V gene sequence: CDR1 SGHRS, CDR2 YFSETQ. This CDR3 region has 13 residues. With 0 bases removed from V and 5 bases from J, the gap between germline ends came to 8 bases. CDR3 residues: CASSLEGTYGYTF. CDR3 sequence (DNA): TGCGCCAGCAGCTTGGAGGGGACTTATGGCTACACCTTC. Combining the CDR3 with reference TRBV5-1 and TRBJ1-2 gives the whole variable domain KAGVTQTPRYLIKTRGQQVTLSCSPISGHRSVSWYQQTPGQGLQFLFEYFSETQRNKGNFPGRFSGRQFSNSRSEMNVSTLELGDSALYLCASSLEGTYGYTFGSGTRLTVV.

This CDR3 is CASSSGTTGNQPQHF. CDR3 nucleotide sequence: TGTGCCAGCAGTTCCGGGACAACCGGCAATCAGCCCCAGCATTTT. The rearrangement uses TRBV27 and TRBJ1-5; the D gene is possibly TRBD1 (6 bases). Deletions cut 4 bases from V and 2 bases from J, with 12 bases between. The CDR3 has 15 amino acids. Germline values: CDR1 MNHEY, CDR2 SMNVEV (reference sequence).

The V and J genes are TRBV10-3 and TRBJ1-1; TRBD1 matches 7 bases. Losses at the gene ends were 2 bases for V and 4 bases for J; bases not matched to a gene: 7. This CDR3 comprises 15 residues. Germline V gives CDR1 ENHRY, CDR2 SYGVKD. DNA for the CDR3: TGTGCCATCAGTGAGCCGCACAGGGGAAGCACTGAAGCTTTCTTT. Translated, it gives CAISEPHRGSTEAFF.

The V and J genes are TRBV11-2 and TRBJ2-3; 13 bases map to TRBD2. The V gene end was trimmed by 3 bases and the J gene end by 0 bases; junction bases not matched to a gene: 3. Germline-derived CDR1 and CDR2 are SGHAT and FQNNGV. This CDR3 is 17 amino acids long. The CDR3 here is CASSFRGLAGSTDTQYF. The CDR3 coding sequence is TGTGCCAGCAGCTTTAGGGGACTAGCGGGGAGCACAGATACGCAGTATTTT. Full variable domain (remainder filled in from reference TRBV11-2 and TRBJ2-3): EAGVAQSPRYKIIEKRQSVAFWCNPISGHATLYWYQQILGQGPKLLIQFQNNGVVDDSQLPKDRFSAERLKGVDSTLKIQPAKLEDSAVYLCASSFRGLAGSTDTQYFGPGTRLTVL.

V usage is TRBV24-1 and J usage is TRBJ1-2; 9 nucleotides match TRBD1. V shed 0 bases, J shed 3 bases, and the junction held 4 bases outside the gene matches. CDR1 KGHDR and CDR2 SFDVKD come from the germline V gene. The CDR3 is made up of 16 amino acids. The CDR3: CATSDLLGQGDYGYTF. The CDR3 DNA is TGTGCCACCAGTGATTTGTTGGGACAGGGCGACTATGGCTACACCTTC.